A selection of T cell receptor beta chains follows, all from one sample in a study of control samples from healthy donors and cancer patients. Measured with immunoSEQ multiplex PCR; TCRdb has only the in-frame clones, and not every one. The sample holds some 94,000 clones, roughly 86% seen once. The specimen sequenced was blood. The receptors were sampled from a woman in her forties or fifties in good health. Each CDR3 is given with its conserved first and last residue. Each record gives: V gene, clone size, J gene, D gene, CDR3 protein, CDR3 DNA. A D gene is named only where the DNA matches it firmly. Size tells how often a clone was seen (once, few, many) or the class of an expanded clone, and some rows leave it out.

TRBV13,many,TRBJ1-6,NA,CASSLDQENSPLHF,TGTGCCAGCAGCTTAGACCAGGAAAATTCACCCCTCCACTTT
TRBV9,few,TRBJ2-5,TRBD2,CASSVVGSGSQETQYF,TGTGCCAGCAGCGTAGTTGGTAGCGGGAGTCAAGAGACCCAGTACTTC
TRBV5-1,NA,TRBJ2-2,TRBD2,CASSRPSGGGTGELFF,TGCGCCAGCAGCCGCCCTAGCGGGGGTGGCACCGGGGAGCTGTTTTTT
TRBV19,NA,TRBJ2-5,TRBD1,CASSIGTGGWETQYF,TGTGCCAGTAGTATCGGGACAGGGGGGTGGGAGACCCAGTACTTC
TRBV14,NA,TRBJ1-3,NA,CASSSRTGTGNTIYF,TGTGCCAGCAGTTCAAGAACCGGGACTGGAAACACCATATATTTT
TRBV5-1,NA,TRBJ2-2,NA,CASSLTPGGELFF,TGCGCCAGCAGCTTGACGCCTGGCGGGGAGCTGTTTTTT
TRBV15,once,TRBJ2-7,NA,CATSVLKGGKNF,TGTGCCACCAGCGTCCTTAAGGGGGGCAAGAACTTC
TRBV6-6,NA,TRBJ1-2,NA,CASSTEGEEGYGYTF,TGTGCCAGCAGTACGGAGGGAGAGGAGGGATATGGCTACACCTTC
TRBV12-5,NA,TRBJ1-2,NA,CASGLVGLVNYGYTF,TGTGCTAGTGGTTTGGTGGGCCTCGTCAACTATGGCTACACCTTC
TRBV3-1/TRBV3-2,NA,TRBJ2-2,TRBD2,CASSQTSGSIGELFF,TGTGCCAGCAGCCAGACTAGCGGGAGCATCGGGGAGCTGTTTTTT
TRBV18,NA,TRBJ2-2,NA,CASSPTGRGDTGELFF,TGTGCCAGCTCACCGACGGGAAGGGGGGACACCGGGGAGCTGTTTTTT
TRBV3-1/TRBV3-2,NA,TRBJ2-1,NA,CASSQDPARGGQFF,TGTGCCAGCAGCCAAGATCCGGCCCGAGGGGGGCAGTTCTTC
TRBV5-1,NA,TRBJ1-1,NA,CASSNGQPNTEAFF,TGCGCCAGCAGCAATGGACAGCCCAACACTGAAGCTTTCTTT
TRBV4-1,NA,TRBJ2-7,TRBD2,CASSPPGTSGTYEQYF,TGCGCCAGCAGCCCCCCAGGGACTAGCGGAACTTACGAGCAGTACTTC
TRBV28,NA,TRBJ2-3,NA,CASLTATPTDTQYF,TGTGCCAGCCTGACCGCCACACCCACAGATACGCAGTATTTT
TRBV19,NA,TRBJ2-3,NA,CASSIQGTDTQYF,TGTGCCAGTAGTATACAGGGGACAGATACGCAGTATTTT
TRBV11-3,NA,TRBJ2-5,TRBD2,CASSLDGREEETQYF,TGTGCCAGCAGCTTAGACGGGCGGGAGGAGGAGACCCAGTACTTC
TRBV28,NA,TRBJ2-5,NA,CASSLNAGETQYF,TGTGCCAGCAGTTTAAACGCGGGAGAGACCCAGTACTTC
TRBV11-3,few,TRBJ1-2,NA,CASSLDGGARGYTF,TGTGCCAGCAGCTTAGATGGGGGAGCTAGAGGCTACACCTTC
TRBV7-2,NA,TRBJ1-2,NA,CAIGQNYGYTF,TGTGCCATCGGACAGAACTATGGCTACACCTTC
TRBV7-8,NA,TRBJ2-7,NA,CASSSGRIAYEQYF,TGTGCCAGCAGTTCCGGACGGATTGCCTACGAGCAGTACTTC
TRBV6-2/TRBV6-3,once,TRBJ1-5,NA,CASSYSNQANQPQHF,TGTGCCAGCAGTTACTCGAACCAGGCCAATCAGCCCCAGCATTTT
TRBV5-1,once,TRBJ2-2,TRBD2,CASSLDIAGGRNTGELFF,TGCGCCAGCAGCTTGGATATAGCGGGGGGGCGAAACACCGGGGAGCTGTTTTTT
TRBV7-2,NA,TRBJ1-3,TRBD1,CASSSTQGAGNTIYF,TGTGCCAGCAGCTCGACCCAGGGGGCGGGAAACACCATATATTTT
TRBV18,NA,TRBJ2-2,NA,CASSDQVNTGELFF,TGTGCCAGCTCAGACCAGGTGAACACCGGGGAGCTGTTTTTT
TRBV6-5,NA,TRBJ2-7,NA,CASSYSKGNEQYF,TGTGCCAGCAGTTACTCAAAAGGCAACGAGCAGTACTTC
TRBV12-5,NA,TRBJ2-3,NA,CASGLGGYTDTQYF,TGTGCTAGTGGTTTGGGAGGTTACACAGATACGCAGTATTTT
TRBV15,NA,TRBJ1-1,TRBD1,CATSETGGKEATEAFF,TGTGCCACCAGCGAAACAGGGGGAAAGGAGGCCACTGAAGCTTTCTTT
TRBV5-6,NA,TRBJ2-3,TRBD2,CASSFRGSGRFTDTQYF,TGTGCCAGCAGCTTCCGCGGTAGCGGGAGGTTTACAGATACGCAGTATTTT